These T cell receptor beta chains were read from a single sample in a study of blood T cell repertoires in COVID-19. Clones were read by immunoSEQ multiplex PCR, and TCRdb kept only the in-frame ones, dropping some. This sample carries over 200,000 clones, roughly 89% of them seen once, and the ten largest clones take 2.2%. Material for sequencing was peripheral blood. The receptors were gathered from a young man who had recovered from COVID-19. The CDR3 runs from the conserved cysteine through the conserved F or W. The D gene is left open where the match is weak.

CDR3 protein: CASGPGVSYGYTF
CDR3 DNA: TGTGCCAGCGGGCCCGGGGTGAGCTATGGCTACACCTTC
J gene: TRBJ1-2
V gene: TRBV5-6
D gene: NA

CDR3 protein: CASSLTGSLETQYF
CDR3 DNA: TGTGCCAGTAGTCTTACAGGGAGTTTAGAGACCCAGTACTTC
J gene: TRBJ2-5
V gene: TRBV19
D gene: NA

CDR3 protein: CASSPGLSADTQYF
CDR3 DNA: TGTGCCAGCAGCCCCGGACTATCAGCAGATACGCAGTATTTT
J gene: TRBJ2-3
V gene: TRBV7-2
D gene: NA

CDR3 protein: CASSEQGAYGYTF
CDR3 DNA: TGCGCCAGCAGTGAGCAGGGTGCCTATGGCTACACCTTC
J gene: TRBJ1-2
V gene: TRBV10-2
D gene: NA

CDR3 protein: CSVARSNTGELFF
CDR3 DNA: TGCAGCGTTGCCCGGTCGAACACCGGGGAGCTGTTTTTT
J gene: TRBJ2-2
V gene: TRBV29-1
D gene: NA

CDR3 protein: CASSEGAGVGETQYF
CDR3 DNA: TGTGCCAGCAGTGAAGGTGCGGGCGTCGGAGAGACCCAGTACTTC
J gene: TRBJ2-5
V gene: TRBV6-1
D gene: NA

CDR3 protein: CASSVRAGGTHQETQYF
CDR3 DNA: TGTGCCAGCAGCGTACGTGCGGGGGGTACTCATCAAGAGACCCAGTACTTC
J gene: TRBJ2-5
V gene: TRBV9
D gene: TRBD2

CDR3 protein: CASSLGPGGFEDEQFF
CDR3 DNA: TGTGCCAGCAGCTTGGGGCCAGGGGGCTTCGAGGATGAGCAGTTCTTC
J gene: TRBJ2-1
V gene: TRBV5-5
D gene: TRBD1

CDR3 protein: CASSAGTGGNEKLFF
CDR3 DNA: TGCGCCAGCAGCGCGGGGACAGGGGGAAATGAAAAACTGTTTTTT
J gene: TRBJ1-4
V gene: TRBV5-1
D gene: TRBD1

CDR3 protein: CASSSSGTGGVYGYTF
CDR3 DNA: TGTGCCAGCAGCTCTTCCGGGACAGGGGGCGTCTATGGCTACACCTTC
J gene: TRBJ1-2
V gene: TRBV11-3
D gene: TRBD1

CDR3 protein: CASSQGSYRETQYF
CDR3 DNA: TGCGCCAGCAGCCAAGGAAGCTATCGGGAGACCCAGTACTTC
J gene: TRBJ2-5
V gene: TRBV4-1
D gene: NA

CDR3 protein: CATSRDGLPRGYNEQFF
CDR3 DNA: TGTGCCACCAGCAGAGACGGACTCCCCCGGGGCTACAATGAGCAGTTCTTC
J gene: TRBJ2-1
V gene: TRBV15
D gene: NA

CDR3 protein: CATQGGAVYEQYF
CDR3 DNA: TGTGCCACCCAAGGGGGCGCAGTCTACGAGCAGTACTTC
J gene: TRBJ2-7
V gene: TRBV27
D gene: TRBD1

CDR3 protein: CASSLWTVYGYTF
CDR3 DNA: TGCGCCAGCAGCTTGTGGACAGTCTATGGCTACACCTTC
J gene: TRBJ1-2
V gene: TRBV5-1
D gene: NA

CDR3 protein: CASSYGGLFYGYTF
CDR3 DNA: TGTGCCAGCAGTTACGGGGGACTCTTCTATGGCTACACCTTC
J gene: TRBJ1-2
V gene: TRBV6-5
D gene: NA

CDR3 protein: CASSIAPRAPPSNGYTF
CDR3 DNA: TGTGCCAGTAGTATAGCCCCCCGAGCCCCTCCATCCAATGGCTACACCTTC
J gene: TRBJ1-2
V gene: TRBV19
D gene: NA